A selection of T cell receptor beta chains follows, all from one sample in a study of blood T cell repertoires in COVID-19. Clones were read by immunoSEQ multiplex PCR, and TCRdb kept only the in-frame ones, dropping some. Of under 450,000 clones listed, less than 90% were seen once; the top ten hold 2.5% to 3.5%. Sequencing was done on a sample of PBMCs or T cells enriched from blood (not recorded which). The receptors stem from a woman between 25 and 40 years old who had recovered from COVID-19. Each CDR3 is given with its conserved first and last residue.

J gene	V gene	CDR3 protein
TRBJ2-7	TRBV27	CASSFFDRAYEQYF
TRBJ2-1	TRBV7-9	CASSSLVLKNYNEQFF
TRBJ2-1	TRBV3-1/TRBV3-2	CASSQDPRREQFF
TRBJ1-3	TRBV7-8	CASSLAGWNRGTIYF
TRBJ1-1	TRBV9	CASSVGGVENTEAFF
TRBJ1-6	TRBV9	CASSVGRASPLHF
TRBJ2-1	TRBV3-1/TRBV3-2	CASSRSAMIEQFF
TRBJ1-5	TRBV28	CASSSTGSNQPQHF
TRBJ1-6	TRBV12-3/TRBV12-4	CASWSGYSPLHF
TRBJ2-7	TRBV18	CASSPSGTGGYEQYF
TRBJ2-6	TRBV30	CAWSRGTTSSSGANVLTF
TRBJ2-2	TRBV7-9	CASSWRAGHTNTGELFF
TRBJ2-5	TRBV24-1	CATSGRAGVETQYF
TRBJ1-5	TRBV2	CASSYGQGDQPQHF
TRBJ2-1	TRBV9	CASSDTPHGGTRAYNEQFF
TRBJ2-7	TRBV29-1	CSVEVGTGTVPYEQYF
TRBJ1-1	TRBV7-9	CASSLATGMNTEAFF
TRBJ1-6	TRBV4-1	CASSLLPGQHSPLHF
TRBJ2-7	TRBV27	CASAERGRPYEQYF
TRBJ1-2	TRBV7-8	CASSLAAGYDGYTF
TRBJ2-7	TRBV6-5	CASSSEDQQYF
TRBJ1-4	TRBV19	CASSPGTGIATNEKLFF
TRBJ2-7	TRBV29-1	CSAGTSGYEQYF
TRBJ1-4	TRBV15	CATSRNRGRREEKLFF
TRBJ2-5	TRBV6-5	CASSRRLAEGETQYF
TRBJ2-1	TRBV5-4	CASSRTSEPYNEQFF